The rows below give T cell receptor beta chains drawn from one sample of a study of T cell repertoires in cytomegalovirus infection. These receptors have no identified antigens. TCRdb re-called the reads with MiXCR, one entry per CDR3 protein. The repertoire holds around 540,000 distinct CDR3 sequences, around 30% seen once, with about a sixth in the top ten. The sequenced sample was cultured PBMCs, obtained from culture after CMV antigen stimulation. All receptors derive from a human donor in good health (CMV status not recorded). Some clones in this sample may be carry-over from other donors' samples. The CDR3 runs from the conserved cysteine through the conserved F or W. Each record gives: J gene, D gene, clone size, V gene, CDR3 protein, CDR3 DNA. A D gene is named only where the DNA matches it firmly. Size is omitted from some rows. Given values are once, few, many or a class for expanded clones.

TRBJ1-2 . . TRBV6-1 CASSEEYFGLNYGYTF TGTGCCAGCAGTGAAGAGTACTTCGGATTAAACTATGGCTACACCTTC
TRBJ1-2 . . TRBV7-2 CASTLSPASQLHGYTF TGTGCCAGCACCCTATCCCCCGCCAGCCAGCTTCATGGCTACACCTTC
TRBJ2-1 TRBD2 few TRBV20-1 CSADVAGVRNEQFF TGCAGTGCCGACGTAGCGGGAGTGAGGAATGAGCAGTTCTTC
TRBJ2-1 TRBD2 few TRBV7-2 CASSLVTSGSVDEQFF TGCGCCAGCAGCTTAGTAACTAGCGGGAGTGTCGATGAGCAGTTCTTC
TRBJ2-5 TRBD1 once TRBV4-3 CASSQDWPGGQETQYF TGCGCCAGCAGCCAAGATTGGCCAGGGGGTCAAGAGACCCAGTACTTC
TRBJ1-1 . . TRBV19 CASSMGLNTEAFF TGTGCCAGTAGTATGGGTCTGAACACTGAAGCTTTCTTT
TRBJ2-3 . . TRBV20-1 CSPSRGTDTQYF TGCAGTCCCTCTCGGGGCACAGATACGCAGTATTTT
TRBJ2-2 TRBD2 . TRBV19 CASRRLAGGSGELFF TGTGCCAGTAGACGACTAGCGGGAGGATCCGGGGAGCTGTTTTTT
TRBJ2-5 . . TRBV20-1 CSARGAASQQTQYF TGCAGTGCTAGAGGCGCGGCATCGCAGCAGACCCAGTACTTC
TRBJ1-2 TRBD1 few TRBV28 CASSPGTGAVRGYTF TGTGCCAGCAGTCCCGGGACAGGGGCTGTCAGGGGCTACACCTTC
TRBJ2-7 TRBD1 . TRBV30 CAWGGQGYEQYF TGTGCCTGGGGTGGACAGGGCTACGAGCAGTACTTC
TRBJ2-6 TRBD2 few TRBV7-2 CASRGSGAGANVLTF TGTGCCAGCAGGGGGAGCGGGGCCGGGGCCAACGTCCTGACTTTC
TRBJ1-2 . few TRBV6-2/TRBV6-3 CASSYALSYGYTF TGTGCCAGCAGTTACGCCCTGAGCTATGGCTACACCTTC
TRBJ2-1 . few TRBV7-2 CASSSPEYRLVFDEQFF TGTGCCAGCAGCTCCCCGGAGTACAGACTAGTGTTCGATGAGCAGTTCTTC
TRBJ2-2 TRBD1 . TRBV7-2 CASSLVGQGGTGELFF TGTGCCAGCAGCTTGGTGGGACAGGGGGGCACCGGGGAGCTGTTTTTT
TRBJ2-6 . few TRBV7-2 CASSGPLGANVLTF TGTGCCAGCAGTGGCCCCCTTGGGGCCAACGTCCTGACTTTC
TRBJ2-1 TRBD2 few TRBV7-6 CASSVSGRSYEQFF TGTGCCAGCAGCGTGAGCGGGAGAAGTTATGAGCAGTTCTTC
TRBJ2-1 TRBD2 . TRBV6-2/TRBV6-3 CASSYSMVGGLSYNEQFF TGTGCCAGCAGTTACTCGATGGTGGGAGGGCTCTCCTACAATGAGCAGTTCTTC
TRBJ2-7 TRBD2 . TRBV19 CASSISTSDGEQYF TGTGCCAGTAGTATCTCCACTAGCGATGGAGAGCAGTACTTC
TRBJ2-3 . many TRBV5-4 CASSARRLSTDTQYF TGTGCCAGCAGCGCTAGACGACTTTCCACAGATACGCAGTATTTT
TRBJ1-5 . . TRBV6-5 CASSYSGARNQPQHF TGTGCCAGCAGTTACTCGGGGGCGCGCAATCAGCCCCAGCATTTT
TRBJ2-1 . . TRBV27 CASSYGLAEQFF TGTGCCAGCAGTTATGGCCTAGCGGAGCAGTTCTTC
TRBJ2-1 . . TRBV11-2 CASSFLNNEQFF TGTGCCAGCAGCTTCCTCAACAATGAGCAGTTCTTC
TRBJ2-1 TRBD2 . TRBV7-8 CASSGSGRAYNEQFF TGTGCCAGCAGCGGGAGCGGGAGGGCCTACAATGAGCAGTTCTTC
TRBJ2-6 . few TRBV19 CASSIEQVNSGANVLTF TGTGCCAGTAGTATAGAACAGGTTAACTCTGGGGCCAACGTCCTGACTTTC
TRBJ1-5 TRBD1 many TRBV6-1 CASRGPGQNNQPQHF TGTGCCAGCAGGGGACCGGGACAGAATAATCAGCCCCAGCATTTT
TRBJ2-4 TRBD1 . TRBV12-5 CASGPQGMGAKNIQYF TGTGCTAGTGGCCCACAGGGGATGGGTGCCAAAAACATTCAGTACTTC
TRBJ2-1 TRBD2 . TRBV4-3 CASSRARGGSSYNEQFF TGCGCCAGCAGCCGCGCCCGGGGGGGGAGCTCCTACAATGAGCAGTTCTTC
TRBJ1-2 . . TRBV11-3 CASSSPEGFTGGYTF TGTGCCAGCAGCTCGCCCGAGGGCTTCACTGGTGGCTACACCTTC
TRBJ1-2 . . TRBV18 CASSNRRGFVYGYTF TGTGCCAGCTCAAATAGACGGGGGTTCGTCTATGGCTACACCTTC
TRBJ2-1 TRBD2 . TRBV7-9 CASRRPASGISTFNEQFF TGTGCCAGCAGGCGCCCGGCTAGCGGGATTAGTACCTTTAATGAGCAGTTCTTC
TRBJ2-2 . . TRBV4-3 CASSQVQGGIGELFF TGCGCCAGCAGCCAAGTCCAGGGGGGGATCGGGGAGCTGTTTTTT
TRBJ2-5 TRBD2 . TRBV20-1 CSARVAGGKETQYF TGCAGTGCTAGGGTAGCGGGAGGAAAGGAGACCCAGTACTTC
TRBJ2-1 TRBD2 . TRBV7-9 CASSGRERYNEQFF TGTGCCAGCTCGGGGCGGGAGCGGTACAATGAGCAGTTCTTC
TRBJ2-1 TRBD2 few TRBV7-3 CASSKPLAGFHNEQFF TGTGCCAGCAGCAAACCGCTAGCGGGCTTTCACAATGAGCAGTTCTTC
TRBJ2-5 . . TRBV4-1 CASSQVVQETQYF TGCGCCAGCAGCCAAGTAGTACAAGAGACCCAGTACTTC